One T cell receptor (beta chain) is described in this entry. The target antigen is unknown. This specimen belongs to a study of response to subunit inactivated influenza vaccine. This CDR3 region has 14 residues. Looked up from germline, CDR1 is SGHAT and CDR2 is FQNNGV. V dropped 5 bases and J dropped 6 bases, with 14 bases sitting between them. Study-wide results and caveats: It was suggested by the authors that few new T cells are recruited by each seasonal influenza vaccination.

TCRdb reprocessed the RT-PCR reads with MiXCR, giving one entry per CDR3 protein. The repertoire has 400,000 to 650,000 distinct CDR3 sequences, about 7.2% of them found once; the top ten carry around 13%. Source: PBMCs from blood, taken 23 to 25 months after vaccination. The chain carries TRBV11-2 and TRBJ2-1; D uncertain. This TCR came from a man aged 45-69 years who received an inactivated influenza vaccine. CDR3 in DNA: TGTGCCAGCAGCCCCACCATTGCTTCCAATGAGCAGTTCTTC. This encodes CASSPTIASNEQFF.